One TCR beta chain is described in this entry. This entry comes from a study of T cell changes during pregnancy in multiple sclerosis. Only in-frame clones appear in the TCRdb table, and some are missing; sequencing was by immunoSEQ multiplex PCR. The table has approximately 50,000 clones, almost 95% seen once. The CDR3 is made up of 15 amino acids. V was clipped by 4 bases and J by 0 bases, with 11 bases between them. The germline V gene has CDR1 LGHNA and CDR2 YNFKEQ. The input for sequencing was CD4+ T cells from peripheral blood mononuclear cells, taken in the third trimester of pregnancy. V gene TRBV4-2 combines with J gene TRBJ2-3, with a tentative D call TRBD2 (7 bases). This receptor was identified in a female donor with multiple sclerosis, enrolled in a pregnancy study. The CDR3 loop is CASSLGGASTDTQYF. As DNA, the CDR3 is TGTGCCAGCAGCCTAGGGGGGGCAAGCACAGATACGCAGTATTTT.